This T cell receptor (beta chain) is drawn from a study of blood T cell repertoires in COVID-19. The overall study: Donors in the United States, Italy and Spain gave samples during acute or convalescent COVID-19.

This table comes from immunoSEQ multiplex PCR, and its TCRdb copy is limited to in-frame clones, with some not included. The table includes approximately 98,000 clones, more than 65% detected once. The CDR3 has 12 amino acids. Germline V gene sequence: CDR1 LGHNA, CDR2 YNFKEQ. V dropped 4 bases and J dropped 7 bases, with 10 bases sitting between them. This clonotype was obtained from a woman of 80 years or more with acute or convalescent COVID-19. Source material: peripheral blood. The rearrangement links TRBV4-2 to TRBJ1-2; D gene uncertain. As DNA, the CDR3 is TGTGCCAGCAGCCCTGACGGGGTTGGCTACACCTTC. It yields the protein CASSPDGVGYTF.